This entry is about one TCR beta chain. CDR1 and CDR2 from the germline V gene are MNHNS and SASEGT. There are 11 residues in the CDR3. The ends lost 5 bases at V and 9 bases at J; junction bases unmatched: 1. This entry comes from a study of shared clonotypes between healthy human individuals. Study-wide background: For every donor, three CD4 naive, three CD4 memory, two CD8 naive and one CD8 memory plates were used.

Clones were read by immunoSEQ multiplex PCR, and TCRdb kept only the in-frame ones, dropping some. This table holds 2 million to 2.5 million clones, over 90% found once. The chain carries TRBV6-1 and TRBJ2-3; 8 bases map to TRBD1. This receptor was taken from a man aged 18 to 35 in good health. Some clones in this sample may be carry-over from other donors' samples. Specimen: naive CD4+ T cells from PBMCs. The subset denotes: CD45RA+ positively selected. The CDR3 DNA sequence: TGTGCCAGCAGTTCAGGGGGCACGCAGTATTTT. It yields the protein CASSSGGTQYF.